A selection of T cell receptor beta chains follows, all from one sample in a study of blood T cell repertoires in COVID-19. TCRdb keeps only in-frame clones here, not all; method: immunoSEQ multiplex PCR. The data hold about 140,000 clones, with under 90% observed a single time. Material for sequencing was PBMCs or T cells enriched from blood (not recorded which). All receptors come from a woman under 30 who had been exposed to COVID-19. Both conserved end residues are part of each CDR3. The D gene is left open where the match is weak. Clone size, where shown, is once, few, many, or a class for clones that have expanded.

length,D,J,size,V,CDR3,DNA
16,TRBD1,TRBJ1-4,NA,TRBV4-3,CASSQSSGTGSEKLFF,TGCGCCAGCAGCCAAAGTTCCGGGACAGGGAGCGAAAAACTGTTTTTT
15,NA,TRBJ1-6,NA,TRBV7-2,CASSPRGGSNSPLHF,TGTGCCAGCAGCCCACGCGGAGGGTCAAATTCACCCCTCCACTTT
15,NA,TRBJ2-1,NA,TRBV11-2,CASSLGGLGNNEQFF,TGTGCCAGCAGCTTAGGGGGCCTAGGTAACAATGAGCAGTTCTTC
15,TRBD1,TRBJ2-1,NA,TRBV19,CASTDGTGGYNEQFF,TGTGCCAGTACCGATGGGACAGGGGGCTACAATGAGCAGTTCTTC
15,TRBD1,TRBJ2-3,once,TRBV5-5,CASSPGTGITDTQYF,TGTGCCAGCAGCCCGGGGACAGGGATTACGGATACGCAGTATTTT
21,TRBD1,TRBJ2-1,NA,TRBV5-1,CASSLTHRDRGRLPSYNEQFF,TGCGCCAGCAGCTTGACCCACCGGGACAGGGGGCGCCTTCCCTCCTACAATGAGCAGTTCTTC
12,NA,TRBJ1-5,once,TRBV6-5,CASSRLNQPQHF,TGTGCCAGCAGTCGACTCAATCAGCCCCAGCATTTT
13,NA,TRBJ2-5,few,TRBV7-3,CASSSQGYETQYF,TGTGCCAGCAGCTCGCAGGGTTACGAGACCCAGTACTTC
15,TRBD1,TRBJ2-3,NA,TRBV27,CASSLSGGRTDTQYF,TGTGCCAGCAGTTTATCAGGGGGCCGCACAGATACGCAGTATTTT
17,TRBD2,TRBJ2-7,few,TRBV27,CASSARTSGSSSYEQYF,TGTGCCAGCAGTGCGCGGACTAGCGGGAGTAGCTCCTACGAGCAGTACTTC
15,NA,TRBJ2-1,once,TRBV9,CASSVDPGRGNEQFF,TGTGCCAGCAGCGTAGATCCCGGGAGAGGCAATGAGCAGTTCTTC
15,TRBD2,TRBJ2-7,NA,TRBV7-6,CASSTGTSVYYEQYF,TGTGCCAGCAGCACCGGGACTAGCGTGTACTACGAGCAGTACTTC
13,NA,TRBJ2-5,NA,TRBV5-1,CATMRRSRETQYF,TGCGCCACCATGAGGCGCAGTCGAGAGACCCAGTACTTC
14,TRBD1,TRBJ1-2,NA,TRBV28,CASSLAGGYYGYTF,TGTGCCAGCAGTTTAGCAGGGGGCTACTATGGCTACACCTTC
15,NA,TRBJ1-1,NA,TRBV7-8,CASSLNRVQNTEAFF,TGTGCCAGCAGCTTGAACAGGGTCCAGAACACTGAAGCTTTCTTT
13,NA,TRBJ1-4,NA,TRBV29-1,CSVQRTSNEKLFF,TGCAGCGTCCAAAGGACAAGTAATGAAAAACTGTTTTTT
16,NA,TRBJ2-2,NA,TRBV7-6,CASSSSGTMNTGELFF,TGTGCCAGCAGCTCTTCCGGGACAATGAACACCGGGGAGCTGTTTTTT
13,NA,TRBJ1-4,NA,TRBV30,CAWSSRVNEKLFF,TGTGCCTGGAGTTCACGCGTTAATGAAAAACTGTTTTTT
16,TRBD2,TRBJ2-2,NA,TRBV5-1,CASSFGGPSGTGELFF,TGCGCCAGCAGTTTTGGGGGGCCTAGCGGGACCGGGGAGCTGTTTTTT
13,NA,TRBJ2-7,NA,TRBV30,CAWRYSDSYGQYF,TGTGCCTGGCGTTACTCTGACAGTTATGGGCAGTACTTC